Each of the 14 T cell receptor beta chains below was sequenced from the same sample in a study of cytomegalovirus exposure and HLA in healthy donors. Vbeta (60) and Jbeta (13) primers were used in the PCR. The table came from immunoSEQ multiplex PCR; TCRdb's copy has only in-frame clones and leaves some out. There are approximately 110,000 clones in the sample; about 83% occur only once, and around 5.1% lies in the top ten. The sample taken for sequencing was PBMCs. The receptors come from a female donor in good health and CMV-seropositive.

V and J are TRBV27 and TRBJ2-7; the D is unclear. Trimming left V 6 bases short and J 6 bases short, with 18 bases between. This CDR3 spans 14 amino acids. Germline V lookup: CDR1 MNHEY, CDR2 SMNVEV (reference sequence). CDR3 in amino acids: CASSPLALPLEQYF. The DNA of the CDR3 is TGTGCCAGCAGCCCGCTGGCCCTCCCCCTCGAGCAGTACTTC.

The chain uses TRBV7-2 and TRBJ2-7, with a weak D call TRBD2 (6 bases). With 5 bases removed from V and 2 bases from J, the gap between germline ends came to 10 bases. CDR3 length: 13 amino acids. CDR1 is SGHTA and CDR2 is FQGNSA in the germline V gene. The CDR3 loop is CASSREFTYEQYF. Written as DNA, the CDR3 is TGTGCCAGCAGCCGGGAGTTTACCTACGAGCAGTACTTC. Full variable domain (rest looked up from reference TRBV7-2 and TRBJ2-7): GAGVSQSPSNKVTEKGKDVELRCDPISGHTALYWYRQSLGQGLEFLIYFQGNSAPDKSGLPSDRFSAERTGGSVSTLTIQRTQQEDSAVYLCASSREFTYEQYFGPGTRLTVT.

This clone was detected once. The rearrangement uses TRBV19 and TRBJ2-7, with TRBD1 identical over 11 bases. The germline V gene has CDR1 LNHDA and CDR2 SQIVND (reference sequence). The CDR3 runs 17 residues. J gave up 1 base and V 1 base, and 6 bases lay outside the gene matches. The CDR3 sequence is CASSIADRGRQSYEQYF. The CDR3 DNA is TGTGCCAGTAGTATAGCGGACAGGGGGCGGCAATCCTACGAGCAGTACTTC.

The J gene is TRBJ2-3, the V gene TRBV29-1; 9 bases map to TRBD2. The length of the CDR3 is 16 residues. Per the germline V gene, CDR1 is SQVTM and CDR2 is ANQGSEA. V lost 2 bases, J lost 6 bases, and 12 bases stayed unmatched. The CDR3 spells CSVEPGGSGGGDTQYF. The DNA of the CDR3 is TGCAGCGTTGAACCCGGGGGTAGCGGGGGAGGGGATACGCAGTATTTT.

The chain combines TRBV27 with TRBJ2-5; the match to TRBD1 covers 10 bases. With 6 bases clipped from V and 5 bases from J, the junction kept 12 bases outside the gene matches. The CDR3 extends over 16 amino acids. CDR1 and CDR2 (germline): MNHEY, SMNVEV (reference sequence). In DNA form, the CDR3 reads TGTGCCAGCAGCACGTTTGGGACAGGGGTGGAGGAGACCCAGTACTTC. Translating it yields CASSTFGTGVEETQYF.

This chain connects TRBV2 to TRBJ2-7; 8 bases fit TRBD1. Germline V gives CDR1 SNHLY, CDR2 FYNNEI. The V and J ends lost 7 bases and 3 bases, in that order; junction bases with no gene match: 8. The CDR3 spans 14 residues. CDR3 loop: CASNPDRVGYEQYF. In DNA, the CDR3 is TGTGCCAGCAACCCGGACAGGGTGGGCTACGAGCAGTACTTC.

This sequence joins TRBV10-3 and TRBJ2-3, with 12 bases aligning to TRBD2. In germline, CDR1 is ENHRY, CDR2 SYGVKD. The CDR3 has 15 residues. Germline trimming cut 7 bases from V and 0 bases from J; bases unmatched to any gene: 2. The CDR3 coding sequence is TGTGCCATCAAGGGGACTAGCGGGAGCACAGATACGCAGTATTTT. Protein: CAIKGTSGSTDTQYF.

V is TRBV7-9 and J is TRBJ2-6; 7 nucleotides line up with TRBD1. Per the germline V gene, CDR1 is SEHNR and CDR2 is FQNEAQ (reference sequence). The CDR3 covers 17 residues. Trimming removed 3 bases from V and 2 bases from J; junction bases left unmatched: 7. The CDR3 is CASSFDRDVAGANVLTF. CDR3 coding DNA: TGTGCCAGCAGCTTCGACAGGGATGTTGCTGGGGCCAACGTCCTGACTTTC. Using reference TRBV7-9 and TRBJ2-6 for the parts outside the CDR3, the full variable domain is DTGVSQNPRHKITKRGQNVTFRCDPISEHNRLYWYRQTLGQGPEFLTYFQNEAQLEKSRLLSDRFSAERPKGSFSTLEIQRTEQGDSAMYLCASSFDRDVAGANVLTFGAGSRLTVL.

V and J are TRBV5-1 and TRBJ2-7; 11 bases are shared with TRBD1. The V gene's germline CDR1 is SGHRS and CDR2 YFSETQ. The CDR3 sequence is 15 residues long. J lost 4 bases, V lost 1 base, and 4 bases had no gene match. The CDR3 DNA is TGCGCCAGCAGCTTGAGGGGGACAGGGGGATACGAGCAGTACTTC. It encodes CASSLRGTGGYEQYF.

The chain uses TRBV5-1 and TRBJ2-3; D is perhaps TRBD2 (5 bases). CDR1 and CDR2 (germline): SGHRS, YFSETQ. The CDR3 loop spans 14 amino acids. The CDR3 bases are TGCGTATCCTTACTCGGGGATCCCACAGATACGCAGTATTTT. This translates into CVSLLGDPTDTQYF.

The CDR3 DNA follows: TGTGCCAGCAGATTTCAGGGGATCGCGAGGGACATTCAGTACTTC. Translating it yields CASRFQGIARDIQYF. This chain joins TRBV2 and TRBJ2-4; perhaps TRBD1 as D (6 bases). Trimming stripped 6 bases from V and 8 bases from J, with 20 bases between. Germline V CDR1 and CDR2: SNHLY, FYNNEI. This CDR3 region has 15 residues.

The J gene is TRBJ1-5, the V gene TRBV21-1. TRBV21-1 is a recognized pseudogene. The CDR3 is made up of 14 amino acids. CDR3 region: CASSKFRGDQPQHF. CDR3 DNA: TGTGCCAGCAGCAAGTTCCGGGGGGATCAGCCCCAGCATTTT.

The chain couples TRBV7-9 to TRBJ1-1, with TRBD1 as a possible D gene (6 bases). Looked up from germline, CDR1 is SEHNR and CDR2 is FQNEAQ (reference sequence). The CDR3 has 17 amino acids. The V gene lost 4 bases and the J gene lost 1 base, with 19 bases spanning the gap. The CDR3 nucleotides are TGTGCCAGCAGCTCCGAGACCAGGGGAATTCGGAACACTGAAGCTTTCTTT. This codes for CASSSETRGIRNTEAFF. Based on the CDR3 plus reference TRBV7-9 and TRBJ1-1, the full variable domain is DTGVSQNPRHKITKRGQNVTFRCDPISEHNRLYWYRQTLGQGPEFLTYFQNEAQLEKSRLLSDRFSAERPKGSFSTLEIQRTEQGDSAMYLCASSSETRGIRNTEAFFGQGTRLTVV.

This clone was detected a few times. CDR3 region: CASSLDSTYEQYF. Here the CDR3 DNA reads TGTGCCAGTAGCTTGGACAGCACCTACGAGCAGTACTTC. This sequence joins TRBV19 and TRBJ2-7, with D possibly TRBD1 on 6 matching bases. The CDR3 totals 13 residues. CDR1 and CDR2 from the germline V gene are LNHDA and SQIVND (reference sequence). Trimming stripped 6 bases from V and 2 bases from J, with 11 bases between.